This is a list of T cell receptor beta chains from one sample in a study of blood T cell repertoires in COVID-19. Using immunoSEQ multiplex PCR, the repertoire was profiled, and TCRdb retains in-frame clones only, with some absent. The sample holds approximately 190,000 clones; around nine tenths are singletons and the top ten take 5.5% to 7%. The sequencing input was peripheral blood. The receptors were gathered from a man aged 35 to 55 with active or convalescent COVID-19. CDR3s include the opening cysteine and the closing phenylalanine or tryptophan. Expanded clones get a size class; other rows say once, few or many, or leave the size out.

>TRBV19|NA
CASSIRSHGLAGFEETQYF
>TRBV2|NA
CASSKPRDTQYF
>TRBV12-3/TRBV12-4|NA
CASTDRFHGYTF
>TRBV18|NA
CASSPLPSTGDAEAFF
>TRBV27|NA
CASSPPPGQGSSGELFF
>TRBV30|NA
CAWSGGTAPTNEKLFF
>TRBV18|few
CASSPRRLAGGLVGNNEQFF
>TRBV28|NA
CASSFAPQYEQYF
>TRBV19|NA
CASSNPVGGDQPQHF
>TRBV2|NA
CASSRLGLAGFNYNEQFF
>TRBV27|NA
CASSLTQGDQPQHF
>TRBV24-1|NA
CATSDATGTGTEAFF
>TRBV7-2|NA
CASSLGVAGDGTDTQYF
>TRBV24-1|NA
CATSDPGRGYGYTF
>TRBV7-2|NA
CASSLAKSKYRYEQYF
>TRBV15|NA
CATSRDRETQYF
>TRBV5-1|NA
CASSFTETSGSQETQYF
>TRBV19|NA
CASRTGDVAGELFF
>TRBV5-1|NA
CASAQQGTSGGSQYF
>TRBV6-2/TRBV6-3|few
CASSYPDRGQYF
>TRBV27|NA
CASSFWQVGAGSPLHF
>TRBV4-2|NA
CASSPQGGTDTQYF
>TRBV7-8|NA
CASSSPRVAKNIQYF